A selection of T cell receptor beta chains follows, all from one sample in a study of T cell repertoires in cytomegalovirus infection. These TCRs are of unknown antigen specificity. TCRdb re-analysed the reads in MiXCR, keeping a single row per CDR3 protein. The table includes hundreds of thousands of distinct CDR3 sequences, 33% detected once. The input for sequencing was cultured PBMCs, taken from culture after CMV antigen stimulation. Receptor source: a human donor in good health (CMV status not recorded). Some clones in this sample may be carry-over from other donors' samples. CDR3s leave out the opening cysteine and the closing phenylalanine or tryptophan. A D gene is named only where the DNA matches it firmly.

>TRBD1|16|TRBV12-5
ASGLDAVKGATNTEAF
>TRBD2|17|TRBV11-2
ASSLNGLAGAAWYNEQF
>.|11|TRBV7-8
ASRPRGAEKLF
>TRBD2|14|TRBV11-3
ASSETGLAEQETQY
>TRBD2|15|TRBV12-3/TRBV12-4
ASSPPGLARSSYEQY
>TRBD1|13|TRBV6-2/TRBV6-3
ASNIRDSTNYGYT
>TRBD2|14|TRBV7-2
ASSVLLAGGGETQY
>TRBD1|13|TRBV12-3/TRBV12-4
ASSLAQGANYGYT
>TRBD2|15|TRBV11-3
ASSSPEGLVFYNEQF
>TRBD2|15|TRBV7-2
ASSVTGTSGRRSIQY
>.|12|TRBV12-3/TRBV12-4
ASSSVGLQDEQY
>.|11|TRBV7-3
ASSGQAADTQY
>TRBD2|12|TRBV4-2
ASSQVTSGIEQY
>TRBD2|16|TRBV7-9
ASSVAPGLTTYRDEQF
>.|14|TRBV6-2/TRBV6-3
ASSYSSSDPYNEQF
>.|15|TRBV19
ASSRRRGLLLGETQY
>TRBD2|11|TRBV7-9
ALAGLASGELF
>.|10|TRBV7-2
ASSARHYEQY
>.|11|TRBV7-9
ASRGALDTEAF
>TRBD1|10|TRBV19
ASSATGGRLF
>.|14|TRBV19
ASSPTLQVGFGTQY
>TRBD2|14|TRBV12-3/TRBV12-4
ASSLGPSGRANEQF
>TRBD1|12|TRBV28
ASSWGDSGQPQH
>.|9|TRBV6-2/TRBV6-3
ASSYPGTQY
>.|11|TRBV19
ASSITLQYEQY
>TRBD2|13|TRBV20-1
SARTSGSVSNEQF
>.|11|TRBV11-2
ASSPLLNEKLF
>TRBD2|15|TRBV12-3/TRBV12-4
ASSLGTSGSASNIQY
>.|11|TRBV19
ASKGLDNEKLF